The sequence of this T cell receptor (beta chain) was determined in a study of technical replicates of blood from a few donors. Assay: immunoSEQ multiplex PCR; the TCRdb copy retains only in-frame clones and omits some. The profile shows under 90,000 clones, 96% of them singletons. Trimming shortened V by 4 bases and J by 8 bases, and 15 bases separated the two germline ends. The germline V gene has CDR1 MNHEY and CDR2 SVGAGI. The length of the CDR3 is 14 residues. The chain joins TRBV6-5 to TRBJ2-1; D possibly corresponds to TRBD2 (5 bases). Sequencing was performed on T cells isolated from PBMCs. The sequence derives from a human donor in good health. The CDR3 nucleotides read TGTGCCAGCAGTTCTAGGACTGTAACCGATGAGCAGTTCTTC. Translation: CASSSRTVTDEQFF.